One and the same sample provided the 17 T cell receptor beta chains below, sequenced in a study of cytotoxic CD8 clonotypes in ibrutinib-treated CLL. Repertoires were generated with immunoSEQ multiplex PCR, while TCRdb's copy carries only in-frame clones and drops some. The table lists under 75,000 clones, 65% to 75% of them singletons. The sequenced sample was PBMCs, obtained after 12 months of ibrutinib treatment. The receptors were gathered from a human donor with chronic lymphocytic leukemia.

CDR3: CASTKGAPGGLETQYF. The CDR3 bases are TGTGCCAGTACCAAAGGAGCCCCAGGGGGCTTGGAGACCCAGTACTTC. The chain carries TRBV19 and TRBJ2-5; 8 bases line up with TRBD1. In germline, CDR1 is LNHDA, CDR2 SQIVND (reference sequence). The CDR3 sequence is 16 residues long. The J segment lost 5 bases and the V segment lost 7 bases, leaving 15 bases of the junction unmatched.

The J gene is TRBJ2-3, the V gene TRBV5-1; possible D gene TRBD2, 5 bases. Trimming removed 0 bases from V and 2 bases from J, with 10 bases in between. The CDR3 is 15 residues long. From germline, CDR1 is SGHRS and CDR2 YFSETQ. Here the CDR3 DNA reads TGCGCCAGCAGCTTGGGGGGAGACCCCACAGATACGCAGTATTTT. Translation gives CASSLGGDPTDTQYF. The full variable domain, completed using reference TRBV5-1 and TRBJ2-3, is KAGVTQTPRYLIKTRGQQVTLSCSPISGHRSVSWYQQTPGQGLQFLFEYFSETQRNKGNFPGRFSGRQFSNSRSEMNVSTLELGDSALYLCASSLGGDPTDTQYFGPGTRLTVL.

This clone has only a few counts. The DNA of the CDR3 is TGTGCCAGCAGTTTGCGTGTCAGGAAATCTGAAGCTTTCTTT. As protein: CASSLRVRKSEAFF. The V gene is TRBV28, the J gene TRBJ1-1; D is unclear. CDR3 size: 14 residues. The germline V gene encodes CDR1 MDHEN and CDR2 SYDVKM. Trimming left V 3 bases short and J 6 bases short, with 14 bases between.

The chain employs TRBV5-1 and TRBJ2-2; D gene unclear. The CDR3 loop spans 16 amino acids. The V end lost 5 bases, the J end lost 6 bases, and 20 bases lay between the germline ends. The germline V gene has CDR1 SGHRS and CDR2 YFSETQ. DNA for the CDR3: TGCGCCAGCAGTACCTATCCCGATCTTGGCCCCGGGGAGCTGTTTTTT. As protein: CASSTYPDLGPGELFF.

This clone appeared a single time. The chain uses TRBV28 and TRBJ1-5, with TRBD1 as a possible D gene (5 bases). V was pared by 5 bases and J by 3 bases, with 20 bases between. The CDR3 is 17 amino acids. The germline gives CDR1 MDHEN, CDR2 SYDVKM. CDR3 DNA: TGTGCCAGCAGTCTCAGTCCCGAGGGGATCCCCAATCAGCCCCAGCATTTT. This codes for CASSLSPEGIPNQPQHF. Together with reference TRBV28 and TRBJ1-5, the CDR3 gives the full variable domain: DVKVTQSSRYLVKRTGEKVFLECVQDMDHENMFWYRQDPGLGLRLIYFSYDVKMKEKGDIPEGYSVSREKKERFSLILESASTNQTSMYLCASSLSPEGIPNQPQHFGDGTRLSIL.

The chain joins TRBV7-2 to TRBJ2-3; TRBD2 aligns across 10 bases. There are 15 residues in the CDR3. Germline CDR1 and CDR2: SGHTA and FQGNSA. Trimming took 5 bases from V and 4 from J; bases not matched to a gene: 6. CDR3 protein: CASSEREGRSDTQYF. CDR3 nucleotides: TGTGCCAGCAGCGAGCGGGAGGGGCGCTCAGATACGCAGTATTTT.

The chain has TRBV4-1 and TRBJ2-7, with TRBD2 identical over 8 bases. V was pared by 3 bases and J by 5 bases, with 18 bases of the junction left unmatched. Germline V lookup: CDR1 MGHRA, CDR2 YSYEKL. This CDR3 has 18 amino acids. The CDR3 region has the DNA TGCGCCAGCAGCCACCTTCTGCTTAGCGGGACATTTATCGACGAGCAGTACTTC. This translates into CASSHLLLSGTFIDEQYF.

The chain joins TRBV30 to TRBJ1-1, with TRBD1 identical over 9 bases. V shed 1 base and J 9 bases; nucleotides not matched to a gene: 3. Per the germline V gene, CDR1 is GTSNPN and CDR2 is SVGIG (reference sequence). The CDR3 sequence is 12 residues long. CDR3 bases: TGTGCCTGGAGTGGACAGGGGGAAAAAGCTTTCTTT. Its translation is CAWSGQGEKAFF.

This clone was observed a handful of times. The CDR3 is CASSLGTGAGYTF. CDR3 sequence (DNA): TGTGCCAGCAGCTTGGGGACGGGGGCTGGCTACACCTTC. The chain carries TRBV7-2 and TRBJ1-2; weak D call: TRBD1 (6 bases). This CDR3 is 13 amino acids long. V lost 3 bases, J lost 7 bases, and 12 bases lay in between. Germline CDR1 reads SGHTA; CDR2 reads FQGNSA.

The rearrangement uses TRBV19 and TRBJ2-7, with TRBD2 matching 9 bases. CDR1 is LNHDA and CDR2 is SQIVND in the germline V gene (reference sequence). V was pared by 3 bases and J by 0 bases, with 12 bases of the junction left unmatched. The CDR3 totals 18 residues. The CDR3 nucleotides are TGTGCCAGTAGTATTGGACCCACAGCGGGAGGAAGCTCCTACGAGCAGTACTTC. Protein: CASSIGPTAGGSSYEQYF.

The chain joins TRBV9 to TRBJ1-1, with a tentative D call TRBD1 (5 bases). CDR3 length: 15 residues. Deletions cut 4 bases from V and 3 bases from J, with 16 bases between. CDR1 is SGDLS, CDR2 YYNGEE, per germline. The CDR3 loop reads CASSLWGDGYTEAFF. The CDR3 DNA follows: TGTGCCAGCAGCCTCTGGGGGGATGGGTACACTGAAGCTTTCTTT.

About this clone itself: Other DNA sequences in this sample translate to the same CDR3. CDR3 amino acids: CASSVRGADTQYF. For the CDR3, the DNA is TGTGCCAGCAGTGTGAGGGGGGCAGATACGCAGTATTTT. This chain joins TRBV2 and TRBJ2-3, with D perhaps TRBD1 or TRBD2 (6 bases each). Deletions cut 4 bases from V and 4 bases from J, with 9 bases between. Per germline, CDR1 SNHLY and CDR2 FYNNEI. This CDR3 is built from 13 residues.

This clone was recorded a few times. The chain carries TRBV6-1 and TRBJ1-2; 9 bases map to TRBD1. The CDR3 spans 13 residues. V shed 10 bases and J 8 bases; nucleotides not matched to a gene: 11. Germline lookup yields CDR1 MNHNS and CDR2 SASEGT. CDR3 in DNA: TGTGCCATCAACCTACAGGGGGCGCAGGGCTACACCTTC. This codes for CAINLQGAQGYTF.

This chain joins TRBV5-4 and TRBJ1-2; no definite D call. Germline V gene sequence: CDR1 SGHNT, CDR2 YYREEE (reference sequence). The germline V and J ends were trimmed by 0 bases and 2 bases, with 14 bases remaining between them. This CDR3 has 16 residues. The CDR3: CASSLVADPGNYGYTF. In DNA form, the CDR3 reads TGTGCCAGCAGCTTGGTAGCAGACCCTGGAAACTATGGCTACACCTTC.

The chain's CDR3 is CASSYAPGGSYNEQFF. Written as DNA, the CDR3 is TGTGCCAGCAGTTACGCGCCCGGGGGCTCCTACAATGAGCAGTTCTTC. The chain is built from TRBV6-6 and TRBJ2-1, with D possibly TRBD2 on 6 matching bases. CDR1 MNHNY and CDR2 SVGAGI come from the germline V gene (reference sequence). V was pared by 2 bases and J by 0 bases, with 11 bases between. The CDR3 is made up of 16 amino acids.

This chain joins TRBV14 and TRBJ2-1; 7 positions match TRBD2. The CDR3 has 14 amino acids. Per the germline V gene, CDR1 is SGHDN and CDR2 is FVKESK. The junction had 6 bases not matched to a gene; V was cut back by 1 base and J by 9 bases. The CDR3 DNA reads TGTGCCAGCAGCCAAGGGCGACTAGCCGGTGAGCAGTTCTTC. Residues: CASSQGRLAGEQFF.

This sequence joins TRBV6-7 and TRBJ2-7; D is unclear. TRBV6-7 is sorted into the ORF group, with uncertain function. The V and J ends lost 0 bases and 3 bases respectively, with 18 bases between them. The CDR3 extends over 17 amino acids. The CDR3 loop reads CASSYSLGKVVHYEQYF. The CDR3 region has the DNA TGTGCCAGCAGTTACTCCTTGGGTAAAGTCGTCCACTACGAGCAGTACTTC.